Shown below are 2 T cell receptor beta chains from a single sample sequenced in a study of T cells after yellow fever vaccination. TCRdb reprocessed the 5' RACE reads with MiXCR, giving one entry per CDR3 protein. The table has 300,000 to 400,000 distinct CDR3 sequences, about 8.3% seen once. Sequencing used PBMCs, obtained around 45 days after the first yellow fever vaccination. The receptors here all came from a man aged 18 to 30 who received the YFV17D yellow fever vaccine.

In this sample, this clonotype turned up many times. The rearrangement joins TRBV3-1 to TRBJ2-3; D is ambiguous. CDR3 size: 13 residues. V shed 2 bases and J shed 4 bases, with 7 bases lying between them. Germline values: CDR1 LGHDT, CDR2 YNNKEL (reference sequence). CDR3 coding DNA: TGTGCCAGCAGCCAAAACGCTGCAGATACGCAGTATTTT. Amino acid sequence: CASSQNAADTQYF.

This clonotype was counted only a few times. The chain is built from TRBV12-3 or TRBV12-4 and TRBJ2-1, with 12 bases that match TRBD2. J lost 2 bases, V lost 2 bases, and 1 base had no gene match. This CDR3 is 16 amino acids long. The CDR3 is CASSLLAGGPYNEQFF. CDR3 DNA: TGTGCCAGCAGTTTACTAGCGGGGGGGCCCTACAATGAGCAGTTCTTC.